This T cell receptor (beta chain) derives from a study of cytomegalovirus exposure and HLA in healthy donors. A multiplex PCR was run with 60 Vbeta primers and 13 Jbeta primers. TCRdb's table, derived via immunoSEQ multiplex PCR, lists solely in-frame clones and lacks some. Across around 75,000 clones, the top ten clones capture 1.3% to 1.5% of the sample. Germline assignment: CDR1 SGHNT and CDR2 YENEEA. Losses at the gene ends were 5 bases for V and 2 bases for J; bases not matched to a gene: 11. The CDR3 has 17 amino acids. The sequenced sample consisted of PBMCs. The clonotype originates from a woman aged 55 to 70 in good health and CMV-seronegative. The rearrangement joins TRBV11-3 to TRBJ2-3, with 9 bases matching TRBD2. The CDR3 region is CASSPRDSGSVTDTQYF. The CDR3 DNA is TGTGCCAGCAGCCCACGGGATAGCGGGAGCGTCACAGATACGCAGTATTTT.